This T cell receptor beta chain stems from a study of blood T cells in healthy people across ages. Through a sample-barcoded 5' primer and a J-beta primer mix, a second PCR was run for roughly 6 to 12 cycles. Using its own MiXCR run on the 5' RACE reads, TCRdb lists one record per CDR3 protein. The sample has roughly 860,000 distinct CDR3 sequences, approximately 59% seen once. The CDR3 spans 17 residues. Germline V gene sequence: CDR1 LGHNA, CDR2 YSLEER. Deletions cut 0 bases from V and 0 bases from J, with 12 bases between. There are a few counts of this clonotype. Sequencing input: blood. The chain uses TRBV4-3 and TRBJ2-1; the D gene is possibly TRBD2 (6 bases). This sequence was found in a man aged 25-40 years in good health. The CDR3 region has the DNA TGCGCCAGCAGCCAAGACGGGGGACCCAGCTCCTACAATGAGCAGTTCTTC. It translates to CASSQDGGPSSYNEQFF.